Sequencing of this T cell receptor beta chain was carried out in a study of cytomegalovirus exposure and HLA in healthy donors. Trimming shortened V by 2 bases and J by 7 bases, and 17 bases separated the two germline ends. Germline V CDR1 and CDR2: SEHNR, FQNEAQ (reference sequence). CDR3 length: 15 residues. 60 Vbeta and 13 Jbeta primers were used in PCR. Assay: immunoSEQ multiplex PCR; the TCRdb copy retains only in-frame clones and omits some. The sample has roughly 150,000 clones; 75% to 90% are singletons. The sequence came from a boy between 2 and 10 years old in good health and CMV-seronegative. The sequencing input was PBMCs. The V call is TRBV7-9, the J call TRBJ2-5; possible D gene TRBD2, 6 bases. DNA of the CDR3: TGTGCCAGCAGCTTATGGGACGGAACGGGGGTGACCCAGTACTTC. It yields the protein CASSLWDGTGVTQYF.